The T cell receptor (beta chain) described here comes from a study of blood T cell repertoires in COVID-19. Study-level background: The United States, Italy and Spain supplied acute and convalescent COVID-19 samples. Nucleic acid was either cDNA or gDNA, and it came from T cells, B-cell-depleted T cells, or PBMCs.

In the original analysis: How many nucleated cells were present was estimated from reference gene primer amplification. Method: immunoSEQ multiplex PCR; TCRdb's copy keeps in-frame clones and lacks some. The V and J calls and clone size were taken over from that table, and D and trimming were inferred from the DNA. This table holds 160,000 or so clones, 81% found once. From germline, CDR1 is MNHNY and CDR2 SVGAGI (reference sequence). The CDR3 contains 13 residues. V lost 4 bases to trimming and J lost 4 bases, with 8 bases between them. The chain links TRBV6-6 to TRBJ1-5, with D uncertain. Sequencing was done on a sample of peripheral blood. This sequence was found in a human donor in a cohort sampled during active COVID-19. CDR3 coding DNA: TGTGCCAGCAGTTTCGACGGGAATCAGCCCCAGCATTTT. It codes for CASSFDGNQPQHF.